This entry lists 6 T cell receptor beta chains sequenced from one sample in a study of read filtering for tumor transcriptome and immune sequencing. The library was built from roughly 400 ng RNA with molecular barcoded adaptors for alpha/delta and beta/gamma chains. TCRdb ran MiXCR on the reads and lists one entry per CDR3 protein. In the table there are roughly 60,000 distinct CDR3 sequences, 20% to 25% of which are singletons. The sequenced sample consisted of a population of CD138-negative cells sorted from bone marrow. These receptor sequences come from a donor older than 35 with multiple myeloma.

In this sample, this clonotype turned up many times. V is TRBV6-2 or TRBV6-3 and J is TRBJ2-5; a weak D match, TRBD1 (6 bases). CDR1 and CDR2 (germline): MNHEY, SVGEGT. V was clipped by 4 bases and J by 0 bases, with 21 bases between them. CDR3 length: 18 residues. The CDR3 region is CASSFETRDKPHQETQYF. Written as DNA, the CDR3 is TGTGCCAGCAGTTTCGAGACCCGGGACAAACCGCACCAAGAGACCCAGTACTTC.

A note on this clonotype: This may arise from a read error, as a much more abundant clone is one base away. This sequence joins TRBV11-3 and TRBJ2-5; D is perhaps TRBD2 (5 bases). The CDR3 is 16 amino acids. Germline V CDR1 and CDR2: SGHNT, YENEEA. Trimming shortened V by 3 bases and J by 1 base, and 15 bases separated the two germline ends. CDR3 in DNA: TGTGCCAGCAGCTTTACAATCGGACTGATCCAAGAGACCCAGTACTTC. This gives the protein CASSFTIGLIQETQYF.

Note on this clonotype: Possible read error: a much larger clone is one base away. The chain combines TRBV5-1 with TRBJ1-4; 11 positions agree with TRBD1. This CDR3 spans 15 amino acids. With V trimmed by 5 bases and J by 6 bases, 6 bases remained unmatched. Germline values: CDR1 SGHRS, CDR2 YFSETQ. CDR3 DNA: TGCGCCAGCAGTCGCGCGGGACAGGGGGATGAAAAACTGTTTTTT. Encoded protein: CASSRAGQGDEKLFF.

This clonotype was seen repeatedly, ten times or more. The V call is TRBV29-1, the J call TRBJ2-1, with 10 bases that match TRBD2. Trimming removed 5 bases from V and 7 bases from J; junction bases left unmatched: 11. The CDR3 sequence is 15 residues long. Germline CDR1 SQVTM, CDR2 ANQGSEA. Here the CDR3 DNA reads TGCAGCGTTCATCCGACTAGCGGGCTGGGGAATGAGCAGTTCTTC. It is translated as CSVHPTSGLGNEQFF.

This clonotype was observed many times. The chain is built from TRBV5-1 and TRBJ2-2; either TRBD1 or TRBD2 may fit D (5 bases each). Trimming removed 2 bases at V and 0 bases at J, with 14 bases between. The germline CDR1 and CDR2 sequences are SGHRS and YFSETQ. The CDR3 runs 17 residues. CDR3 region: CASSFFGDPTNTGELFF. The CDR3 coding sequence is TGCGCCAGCAGCTTCTTTGGGGACCCTACGAACACCGGGGAGCTGTTTTTT. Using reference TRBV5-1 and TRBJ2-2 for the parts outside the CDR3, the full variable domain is KAGVTQTPRYLIKTRGQQVTLSCSPISGHRSVSWYQQTPGQGLQFLFEYFSETQRNKGNFPGRFSGRQFSNSRSEMNVSTLELGDSALYLCASSFFGDPTNTGELFFGEGSRLTVL.

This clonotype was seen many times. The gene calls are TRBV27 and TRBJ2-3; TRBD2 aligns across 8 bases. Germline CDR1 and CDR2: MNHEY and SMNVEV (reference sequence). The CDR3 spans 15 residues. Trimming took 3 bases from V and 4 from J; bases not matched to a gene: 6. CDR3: CASSFISGRSDTQYF. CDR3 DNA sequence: TGTGCCAGCAGTTTTATAAGCGGGAGATCAGATACGCAGTATTTT.